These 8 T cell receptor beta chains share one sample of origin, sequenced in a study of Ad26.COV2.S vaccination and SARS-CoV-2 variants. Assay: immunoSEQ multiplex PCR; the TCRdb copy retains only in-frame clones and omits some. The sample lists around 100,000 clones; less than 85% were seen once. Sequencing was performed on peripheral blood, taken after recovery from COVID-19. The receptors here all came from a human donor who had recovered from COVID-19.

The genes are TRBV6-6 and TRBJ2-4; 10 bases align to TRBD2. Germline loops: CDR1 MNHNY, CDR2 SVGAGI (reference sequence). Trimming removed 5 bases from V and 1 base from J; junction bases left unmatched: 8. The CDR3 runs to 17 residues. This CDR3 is CASSQNSGGWAKNIQYF. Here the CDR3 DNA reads TGTGCCAGCAGTCAAAATAGCGGGGGGTGGGCCAAAAACATTCAGTACTTC.

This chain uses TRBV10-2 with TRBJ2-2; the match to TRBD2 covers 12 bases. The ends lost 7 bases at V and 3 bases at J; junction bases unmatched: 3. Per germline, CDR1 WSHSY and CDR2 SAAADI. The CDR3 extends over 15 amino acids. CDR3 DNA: TGCGCCAGCACTAGCGGGGGGGCTTACACCGGGGAGCTGTTTTTT. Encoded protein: CASTSGGAYTGELFF.

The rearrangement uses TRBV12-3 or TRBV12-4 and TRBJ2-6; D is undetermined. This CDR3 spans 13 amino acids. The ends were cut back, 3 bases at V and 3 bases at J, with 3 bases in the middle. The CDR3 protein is CASSLGGANVLTF. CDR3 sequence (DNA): TGTGCCAGCAGTTTGGGTGGGGCCAACGTCCTGACTTTC.

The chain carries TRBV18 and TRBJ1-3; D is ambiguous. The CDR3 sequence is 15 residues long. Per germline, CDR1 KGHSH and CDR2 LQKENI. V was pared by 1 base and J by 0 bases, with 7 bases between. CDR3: CASSPQGPSGNTIYF. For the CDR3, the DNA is TGTGCCAGCTCACCACAGGGCCCCTCTGGAAACACCATATATTTT.

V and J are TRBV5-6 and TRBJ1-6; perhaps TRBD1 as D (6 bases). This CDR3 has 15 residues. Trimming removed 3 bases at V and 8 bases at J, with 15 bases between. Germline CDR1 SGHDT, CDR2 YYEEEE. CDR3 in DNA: TGTGCCAGCAGCTCCGGAGGGGGGCCTGATTCACCCCTCCACTTT. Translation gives CASSSGGGPDSPLHF.

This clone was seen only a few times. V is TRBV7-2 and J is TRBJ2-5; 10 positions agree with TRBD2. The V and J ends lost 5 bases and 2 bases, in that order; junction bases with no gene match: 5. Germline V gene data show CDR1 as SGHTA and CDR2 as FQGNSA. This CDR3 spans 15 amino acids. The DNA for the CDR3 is TGTGCCAGCAGCCCCCGGACTAGCGGACAAGAGACCCAGTACTTC. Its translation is CASSPRTSGQETQYF.

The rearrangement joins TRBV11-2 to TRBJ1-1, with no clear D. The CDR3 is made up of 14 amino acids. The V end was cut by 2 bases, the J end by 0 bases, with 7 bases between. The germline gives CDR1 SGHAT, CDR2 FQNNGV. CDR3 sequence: CASSLMRLNTEAFF. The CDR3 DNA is TGTGCCAGCAGCTTAATGCGGTTGAACACTGAAGCTTTCTTT.

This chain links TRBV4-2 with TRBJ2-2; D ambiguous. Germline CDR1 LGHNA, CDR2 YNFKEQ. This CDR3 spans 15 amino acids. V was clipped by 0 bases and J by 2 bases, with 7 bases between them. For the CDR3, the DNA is TGTGCCAGCAGCCAAGAAGATCATAACACCGGGGAGCTGTTTTTT. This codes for CASSQEDHNTGELFF.